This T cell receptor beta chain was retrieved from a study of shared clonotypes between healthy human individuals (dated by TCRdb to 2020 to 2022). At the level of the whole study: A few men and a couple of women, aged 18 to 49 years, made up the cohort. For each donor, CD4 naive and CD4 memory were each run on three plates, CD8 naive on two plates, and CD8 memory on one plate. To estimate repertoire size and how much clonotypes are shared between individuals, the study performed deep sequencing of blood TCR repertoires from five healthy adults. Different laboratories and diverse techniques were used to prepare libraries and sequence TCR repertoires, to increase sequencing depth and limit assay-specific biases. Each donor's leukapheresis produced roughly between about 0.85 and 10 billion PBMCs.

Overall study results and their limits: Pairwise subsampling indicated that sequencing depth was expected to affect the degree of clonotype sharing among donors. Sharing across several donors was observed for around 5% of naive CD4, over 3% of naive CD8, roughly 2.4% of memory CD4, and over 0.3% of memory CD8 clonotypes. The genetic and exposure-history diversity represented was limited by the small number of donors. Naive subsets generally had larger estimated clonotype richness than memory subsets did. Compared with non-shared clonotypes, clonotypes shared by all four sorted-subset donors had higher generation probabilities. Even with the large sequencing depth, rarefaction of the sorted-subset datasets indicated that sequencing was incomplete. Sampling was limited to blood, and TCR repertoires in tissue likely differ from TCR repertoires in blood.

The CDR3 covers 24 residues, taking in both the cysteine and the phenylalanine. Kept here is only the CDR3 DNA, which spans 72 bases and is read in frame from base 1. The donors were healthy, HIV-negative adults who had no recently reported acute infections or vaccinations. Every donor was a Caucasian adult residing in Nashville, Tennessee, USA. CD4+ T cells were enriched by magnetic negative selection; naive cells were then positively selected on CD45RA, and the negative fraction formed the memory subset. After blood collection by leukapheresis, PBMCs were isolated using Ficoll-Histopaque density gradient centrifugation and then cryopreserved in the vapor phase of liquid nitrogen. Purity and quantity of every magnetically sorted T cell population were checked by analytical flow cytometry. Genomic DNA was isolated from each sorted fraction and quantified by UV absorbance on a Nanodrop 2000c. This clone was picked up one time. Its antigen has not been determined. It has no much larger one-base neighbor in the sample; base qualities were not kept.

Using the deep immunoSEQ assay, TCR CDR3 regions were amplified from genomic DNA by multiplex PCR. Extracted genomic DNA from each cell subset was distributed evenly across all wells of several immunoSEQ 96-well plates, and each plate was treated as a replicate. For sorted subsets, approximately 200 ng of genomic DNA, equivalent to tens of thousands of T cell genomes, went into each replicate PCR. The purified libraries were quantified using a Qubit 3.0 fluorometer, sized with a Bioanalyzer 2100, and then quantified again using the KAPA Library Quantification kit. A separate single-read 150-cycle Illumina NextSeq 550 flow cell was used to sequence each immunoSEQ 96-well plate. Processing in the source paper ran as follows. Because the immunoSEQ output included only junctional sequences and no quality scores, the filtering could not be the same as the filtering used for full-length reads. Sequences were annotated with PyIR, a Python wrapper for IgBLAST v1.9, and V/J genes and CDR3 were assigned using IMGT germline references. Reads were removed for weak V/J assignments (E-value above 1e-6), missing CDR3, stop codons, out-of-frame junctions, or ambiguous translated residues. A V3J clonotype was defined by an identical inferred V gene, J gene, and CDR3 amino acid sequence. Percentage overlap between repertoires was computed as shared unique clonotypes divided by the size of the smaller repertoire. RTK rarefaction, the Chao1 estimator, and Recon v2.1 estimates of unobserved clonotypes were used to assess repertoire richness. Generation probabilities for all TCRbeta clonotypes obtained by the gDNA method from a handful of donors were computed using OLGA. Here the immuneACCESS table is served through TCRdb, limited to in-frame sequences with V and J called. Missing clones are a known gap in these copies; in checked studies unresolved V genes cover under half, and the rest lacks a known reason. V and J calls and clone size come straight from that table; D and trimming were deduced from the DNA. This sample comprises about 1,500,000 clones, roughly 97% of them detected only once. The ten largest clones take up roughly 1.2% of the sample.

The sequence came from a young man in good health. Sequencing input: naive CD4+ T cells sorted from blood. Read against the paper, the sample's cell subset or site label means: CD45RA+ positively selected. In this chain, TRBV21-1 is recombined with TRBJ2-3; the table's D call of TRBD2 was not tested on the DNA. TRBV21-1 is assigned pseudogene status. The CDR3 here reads CASSKGVRLEVSGSIGRNTDTQYF. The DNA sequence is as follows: TGTGCCAGCAGCAAAGGAGTCAGGTTAGAAGTTAGCGGGAGTATTGGTCGAAACACAGATACGCAGTATTTT.